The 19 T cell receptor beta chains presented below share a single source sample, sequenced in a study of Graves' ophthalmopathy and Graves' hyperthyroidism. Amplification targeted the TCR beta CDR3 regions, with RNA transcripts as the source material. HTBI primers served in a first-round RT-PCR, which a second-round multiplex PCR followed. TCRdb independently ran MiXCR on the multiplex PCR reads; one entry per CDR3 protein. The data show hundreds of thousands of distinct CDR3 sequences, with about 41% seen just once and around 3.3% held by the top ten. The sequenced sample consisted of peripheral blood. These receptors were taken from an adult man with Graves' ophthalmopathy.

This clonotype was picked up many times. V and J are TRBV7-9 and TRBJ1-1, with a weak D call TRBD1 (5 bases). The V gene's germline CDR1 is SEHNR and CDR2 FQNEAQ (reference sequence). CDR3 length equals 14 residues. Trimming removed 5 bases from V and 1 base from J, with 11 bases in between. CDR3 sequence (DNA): TGTGCCAGCAGCCCCCGGGGGGAGAACACTGAAGCTTTCTTT. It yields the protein CASSPRGENTEAFF.

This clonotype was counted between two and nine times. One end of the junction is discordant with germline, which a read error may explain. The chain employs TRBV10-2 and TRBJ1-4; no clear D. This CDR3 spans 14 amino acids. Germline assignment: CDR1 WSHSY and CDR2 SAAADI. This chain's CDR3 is CASSNRGVGEKLFF. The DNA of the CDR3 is TGTGCCAGCAGCAACCGGGGAGTAGGTGAAAAACTGTTTTTT.

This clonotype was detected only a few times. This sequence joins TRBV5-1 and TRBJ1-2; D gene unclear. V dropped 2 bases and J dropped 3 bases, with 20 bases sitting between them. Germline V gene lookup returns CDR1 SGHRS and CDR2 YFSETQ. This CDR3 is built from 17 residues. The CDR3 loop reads CASSFGNLSDNHYGYTF. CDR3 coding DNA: TGCGCCAGCAGCTTCGGCAATCTCTCAGACAACCACTATGGCTACACCTTC. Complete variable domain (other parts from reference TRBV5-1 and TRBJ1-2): KAGVTQTPRYLIKTRGQQVTLSCSPISGHRSVSWYQQTPGQGLQFLFEYFSETQRNKGNFPGRFSGRQFSNSRSEMNVSTLELGDSALYLCASSFGNLSDNHYGYTFGSGTRLTVV.

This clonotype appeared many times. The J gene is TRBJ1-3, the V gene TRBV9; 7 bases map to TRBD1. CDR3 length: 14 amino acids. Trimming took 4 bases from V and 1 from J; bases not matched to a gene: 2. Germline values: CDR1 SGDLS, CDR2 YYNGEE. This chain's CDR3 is CASSWGQSGNTIYF. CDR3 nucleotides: TGTGCCAGCAGCTGGGGACAGTCTGGAAACACCATATATTTT.

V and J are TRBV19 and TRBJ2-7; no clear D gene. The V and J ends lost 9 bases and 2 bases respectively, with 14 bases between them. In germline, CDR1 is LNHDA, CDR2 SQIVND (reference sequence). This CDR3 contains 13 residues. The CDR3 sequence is CASGNGRPYEQYF. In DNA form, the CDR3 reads TGTGCCAGCGGAAACGGCAGACCCTACGAGCAGTACTTC.

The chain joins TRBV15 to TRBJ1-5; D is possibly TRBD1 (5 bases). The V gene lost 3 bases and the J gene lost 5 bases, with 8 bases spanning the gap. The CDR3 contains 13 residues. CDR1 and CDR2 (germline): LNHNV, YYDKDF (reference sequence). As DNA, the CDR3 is TGTGCCACCAGCAGGGACACCGATCAGCCCCAGCATTTT. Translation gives CATSRDTDQPQHF.

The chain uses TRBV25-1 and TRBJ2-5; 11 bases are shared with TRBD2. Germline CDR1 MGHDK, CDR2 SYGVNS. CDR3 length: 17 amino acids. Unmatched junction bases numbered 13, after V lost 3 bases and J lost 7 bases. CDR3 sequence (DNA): TGTGCCAGCAGTGATGAACCACTAGCGGGGGCAGGTTTGACCCAGTACTTC. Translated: CASSDEPLAGAGLTQYF.

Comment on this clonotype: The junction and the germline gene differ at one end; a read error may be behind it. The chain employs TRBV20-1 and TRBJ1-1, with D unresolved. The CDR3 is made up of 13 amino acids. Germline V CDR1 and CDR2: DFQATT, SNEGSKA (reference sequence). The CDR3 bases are TGCAGTGCTGGAGATCTAAGGGACACTGAAGCTTTCTTT. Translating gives CSAGDLRDTEAFF.

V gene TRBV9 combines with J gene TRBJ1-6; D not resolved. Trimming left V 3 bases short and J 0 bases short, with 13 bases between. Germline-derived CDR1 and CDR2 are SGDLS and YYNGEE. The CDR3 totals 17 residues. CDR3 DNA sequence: TGTGCCAGCAGCGATGGCGGAGGTAGCTCCTATAATTCACCCCTCCACTTT. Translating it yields CASSDGGGSSYNSPLHF.

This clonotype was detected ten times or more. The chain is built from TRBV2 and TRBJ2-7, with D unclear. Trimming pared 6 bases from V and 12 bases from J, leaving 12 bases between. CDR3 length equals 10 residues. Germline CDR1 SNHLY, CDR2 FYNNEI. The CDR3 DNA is TGTGCCAGCAGAAGCCTACGTTGGTACTTC. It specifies CASRSLRWYF.

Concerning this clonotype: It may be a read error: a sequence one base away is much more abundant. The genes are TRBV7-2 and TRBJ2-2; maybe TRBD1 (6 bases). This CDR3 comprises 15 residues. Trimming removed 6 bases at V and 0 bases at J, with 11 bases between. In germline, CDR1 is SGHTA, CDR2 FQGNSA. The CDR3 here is CASRKAGANTGELFF. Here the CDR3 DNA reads TGTGCCAGCAGGAAAGCAGGGGCGAACACCGGGGAGCTGTTTTTT.

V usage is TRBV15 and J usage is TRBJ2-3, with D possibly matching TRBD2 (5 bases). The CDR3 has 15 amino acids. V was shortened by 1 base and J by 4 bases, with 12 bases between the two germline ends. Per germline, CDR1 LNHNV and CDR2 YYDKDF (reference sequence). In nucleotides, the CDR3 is TGTGCCACCAGCAGAGGGGCCCTCGGGGCAGATACGCAGTATTTT. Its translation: CATSRGALGADTQYF. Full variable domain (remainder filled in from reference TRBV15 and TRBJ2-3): DAMVIQNPRYQVTQFGKPVTLSCSQTLNHNVMYWYQQKSSQAPKLLFHYYDKDFNNEADTPDNFQSRRPNTSFCFLDIRSPGLGDTAMYLCATSRGALGADTQYFGPGTRLTVL.

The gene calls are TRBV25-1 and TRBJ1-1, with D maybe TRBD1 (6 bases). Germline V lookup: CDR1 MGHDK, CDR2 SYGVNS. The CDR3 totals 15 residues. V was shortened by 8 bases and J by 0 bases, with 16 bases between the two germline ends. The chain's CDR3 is CASVTGDTMNTEAFF. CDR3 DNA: TGTGCCAGCGTTACGGGGGACACGATGAACACTGAAGCTTTCTTT.

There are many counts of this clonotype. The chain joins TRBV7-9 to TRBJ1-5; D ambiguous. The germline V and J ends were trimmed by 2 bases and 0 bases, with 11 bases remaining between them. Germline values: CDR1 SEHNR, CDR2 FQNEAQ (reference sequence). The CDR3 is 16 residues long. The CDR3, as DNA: TGTGCCAGCAGCTTAACGACACCAAATAGCAATCAGCCCCAGCATTTT. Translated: CASSLTTPNSNQPQHF. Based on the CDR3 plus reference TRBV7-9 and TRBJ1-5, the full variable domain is DTGVSQNPRHKITKRGQNVTFRCDPISEHNRLYWYRQTLGQGPEFLTYFQNEAQLEKSRLLSDRFSAERPKGSFSTLEIQRTEQGDSAMYLCASSLTTPNSNQPQHFGDGTRLSIL.

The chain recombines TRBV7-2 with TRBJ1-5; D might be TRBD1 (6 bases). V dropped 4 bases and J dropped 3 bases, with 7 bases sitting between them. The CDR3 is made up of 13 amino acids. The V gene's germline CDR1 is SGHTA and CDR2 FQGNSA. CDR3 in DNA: TGTGCCAGCAGCTGGGACATCAATCAGCCCCAGCATTTT. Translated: CASSWDINQPQHF.

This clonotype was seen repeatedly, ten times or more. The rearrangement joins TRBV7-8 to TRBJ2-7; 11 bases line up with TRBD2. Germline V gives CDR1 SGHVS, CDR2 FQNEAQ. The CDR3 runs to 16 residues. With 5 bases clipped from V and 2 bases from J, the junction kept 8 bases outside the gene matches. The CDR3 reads CASSPTVSGRAYEQYF. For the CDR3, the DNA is TGTGCCAGCAGCCCCACCGTTAGCGGGAGGGCCTACGAGCAGTACTTC.

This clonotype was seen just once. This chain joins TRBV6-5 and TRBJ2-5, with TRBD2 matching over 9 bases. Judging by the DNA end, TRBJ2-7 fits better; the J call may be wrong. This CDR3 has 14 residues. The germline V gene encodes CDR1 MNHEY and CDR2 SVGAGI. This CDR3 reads CASTSRAGGGEQYF. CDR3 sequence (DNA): TGTGCCAGCACCTCGAGAGCGGGAGGTGGCGAGCAGTACTTC.

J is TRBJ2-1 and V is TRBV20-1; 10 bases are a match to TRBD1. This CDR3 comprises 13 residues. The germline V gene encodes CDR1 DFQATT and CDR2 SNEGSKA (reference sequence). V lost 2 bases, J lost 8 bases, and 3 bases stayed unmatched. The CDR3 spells CSARRGTGDEQFF. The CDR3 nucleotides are TGCAGTGCTAGACGGGGGACAGGGGATGAGCAGTTCTTC.

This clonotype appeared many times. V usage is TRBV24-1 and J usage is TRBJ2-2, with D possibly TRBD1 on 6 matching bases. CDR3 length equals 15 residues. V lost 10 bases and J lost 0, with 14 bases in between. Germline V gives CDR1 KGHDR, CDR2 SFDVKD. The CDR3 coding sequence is TGTGCCACGACGCCAGGGGAATCGAACACCGGGGAGCTGTTTTTT. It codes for CATTPGESNTGELFF.